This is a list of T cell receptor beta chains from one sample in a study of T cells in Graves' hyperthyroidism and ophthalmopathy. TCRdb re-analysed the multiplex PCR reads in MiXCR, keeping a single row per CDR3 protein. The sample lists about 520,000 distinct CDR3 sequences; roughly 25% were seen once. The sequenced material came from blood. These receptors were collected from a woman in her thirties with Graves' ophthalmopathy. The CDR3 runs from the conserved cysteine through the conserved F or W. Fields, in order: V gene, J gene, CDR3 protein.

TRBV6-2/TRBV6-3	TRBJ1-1	CASSYSSRTEAFF
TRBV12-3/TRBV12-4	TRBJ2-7	CASSPHRVGHEQYF
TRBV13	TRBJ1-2	CASSSRTGPYGYTF
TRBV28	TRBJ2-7	CASWTPGQGAYEQYF
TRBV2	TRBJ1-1	CASSEDDPINTEAFF
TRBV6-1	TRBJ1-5	CASSVADRAYSNQPQHF
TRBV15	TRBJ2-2	CATSRVAGELFF
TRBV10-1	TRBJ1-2	CARNAVAFTF
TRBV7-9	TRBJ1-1	CASSFFVTTNTEAFF
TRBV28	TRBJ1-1	CACGVNTEAFF
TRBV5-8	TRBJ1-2	CASSLTEGRSYGYTF
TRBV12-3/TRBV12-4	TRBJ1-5	CASSLEGTGAKGDQPQHF
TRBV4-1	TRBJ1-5	CASRGGGGNQPQHF
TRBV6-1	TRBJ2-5	CASSEPPAETQYF
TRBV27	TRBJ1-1	CASSSHRDGWRRTEAFF
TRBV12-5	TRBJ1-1	CASGLVLLESVLGNTEAFF
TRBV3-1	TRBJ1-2	CASSQGFYYGYTF
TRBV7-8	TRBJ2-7	CASSLSRGGFYEQYF
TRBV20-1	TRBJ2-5	CSARGGGGKETQYF
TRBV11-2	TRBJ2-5	CAGSLDPTSEREMDQETQYF
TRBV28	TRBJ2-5	CASSPLLAGEPGETQYF
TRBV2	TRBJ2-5	CASSEMGGVQETQYF
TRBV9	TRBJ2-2	CASSVAGRTQYTGELFF
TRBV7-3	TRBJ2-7	CASSYPHPETVEDYEQYF
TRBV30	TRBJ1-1	CAWTQQGITEAFF
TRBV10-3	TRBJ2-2	CAISGGSGELFF
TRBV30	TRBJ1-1	CAWSRNRERNTEAFF
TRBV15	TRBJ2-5	CATRKSLDRQETQYF
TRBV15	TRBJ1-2	CATSTERDRDYGYTF
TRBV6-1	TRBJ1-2	CASSTTGTGANYGYTF
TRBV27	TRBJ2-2	CASSSLGTSDYTGELFF
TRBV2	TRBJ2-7	CASGAYEQYF
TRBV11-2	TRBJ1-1	CASSLTTPPTGSGEAFF
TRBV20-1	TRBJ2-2	CSARELTGDGSGELFF
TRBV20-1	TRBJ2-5	CSAEQETQYF
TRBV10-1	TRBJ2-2	CASSGGRRTGELFF
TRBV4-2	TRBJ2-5	CASSRARQGQETQYF
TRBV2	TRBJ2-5	CASRAEQETQYF
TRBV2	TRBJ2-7	CASMTGQGIHEQYF
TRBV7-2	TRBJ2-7	CASRTGGGGGHEQYF
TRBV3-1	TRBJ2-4	CASSLQGHIQYF
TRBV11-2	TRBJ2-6	CASSLGGGSRANVLTF
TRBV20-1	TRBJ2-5	CSASKDVGGQETQYF
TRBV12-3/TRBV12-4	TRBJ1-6	CASRPAGGGSPLHF
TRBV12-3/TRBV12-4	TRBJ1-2	CASNPTGGLHGYTF
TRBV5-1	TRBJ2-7	CASSLIGGTTYEQYF
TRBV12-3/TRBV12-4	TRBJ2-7	CASSLLGSHPYEQYF
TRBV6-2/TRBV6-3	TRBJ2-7	CASSWASSEQYF
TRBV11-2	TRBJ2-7	CASSSLQRSGYEQYF
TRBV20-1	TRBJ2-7	CSARVQGWYEQYF
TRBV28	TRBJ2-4	CASSSPAGAKNIQYF
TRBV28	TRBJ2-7	CASKGVGAYEQYF
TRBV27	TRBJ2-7	CASSTGDTIYEQYF